The 22 T cell receptor beta chains reported below all come from one sample, sequenced in a study of OX40 agonist ivuxolimab in advanced cancers. Clones were sequenced by immunoSEQ multiplex PCR, and TCRdb holds only the in-frame ones, with some missing. This table holds about 39,000 clones, around 90% found once. The sequencing used CD4+ or CD8+ T cells sorted from blood, collected in a trial of the OX40 agonist ivuxolimab. The receptors stem from an adult with an advanced solid tumor such as melanoma, head and neck, liver or kidney cancer.

V and J are TRBV29-1 and TRBJ2-7; D might be TRBD1 or TRBD2, each matching 6 bases. V was pared by 4 bases and J by 3 bases, with 16 bases between. CDR1 is SQVTM and CDR2 is ANQGSEA in the germline V gene. The CDR3 totals 14 residues. The CDR3 bases are TGCAGCGTTGCGGGAGTGAGAGGGGGCTACGAGCAGTACTTC. Translated, it gives CSVAGVRGGYEQYF.

The V and J genes are TRBV7-3 and TRBJ2-3; no firm D call. The CDR3 spans 12 residues. Germline V gene lookup returns CDR1 SGHTA and CDR2 FQGTGA. V dropped 2 bases and J dropped 1 base, with 1 base sitting between them. The CDR3 nucleotides are TGTGCCAGCAGCTTAGGCACAGATACGCAGTATTTT. Translation gives CASSLGTDTQYF.

This clone showed up just once. The chain has TRBV2 and TRBJ2-5; 9 nucleotides align to TRBD2. Germline-derived CDR1 and CDR2 are SNHLY and FYNNEI. Germline trimming cut 5 bases from V and 3 bases from J; bases unmatched to any gene: 13. The CDR3 runs to 17 residues. CDR3 sequence reads: CASSPEALLAGEETQYF. CDR3 DNA: TGTGCCAGCAGTCCTGAAGCCCTACTAGCGGGTGAAGAGACCCAGTACTTC. The variable domain in full, with the rest retrieved from reference TRBV2 and TRBJ2-5, is EPEVTQTPSHQVTQMGQEVILRCVPISNHLYFYWYRQILGQKVEFLVSFYNNEISEKSEIFDDQFSVERPDGSNFTLKIRSTKLEDSAMYFCASSPEALLAGEETQYFGPGTRLLVL.

The rearrangement joins TRBV28 to TRBJ2-3, with TRBD1 matching over 7 bases. CDR3 length equals 14 residues. The germline CDR1 and CDR2 sequences are MDHEN and SYDVKM. The V and J ends lost 5 bases and 8 bases, in that order; junction bases with no gene match: 10. DNA for the CDR3: TGTGCCAGCAGTCACTCTTACAGGGGTGGTACGCAGTATTTT. It is translated as CASSHSYRGGTQYF.

This rearrangement joins TRBV7-2 to TRBJ1-2; possibly TRBD1 for D (6 bases). V was pared by 5 bases and J by 5 bases, with 18 bases between. The germline V gene has CDR1 SGHTA and CDR2 FQGNSA. CDR3 length equals 15 residues. The CDR3: CASSPPTGSIYGYTF. DNA for the CDR3: TGTGCCAGCAGCCCACCCACAGGGTCAATTTATGGCTACACCTTC.

The chain recombines TRBV27 with TRBJ2-7; D remains ambiguous. V was shortened by 6 bases and J by 4 bases, with 16 bases between the two germline ends. The CDR3 consists of 14 residues. CDR1 is MNHEY, CDR2 SMNVEV, per germline (reference sequence). In DNA form, the CDR3 reads TGTGCCAGCAGCCCGGCCCTGAGTATTTACGAGCAGTACTTC. Protein: CASSPALSIYEQYF.

The V and J genes are TRBV28 and TRBJ2-1; no reliable D call. Trimming shortened V by 1 base and J by 2 bases, and 12 bases separated the two germline ends. From germline, CDR1 is MDHEN and CDR2 SYDVKM. The CDR3 loop spans 16 amino acids. CDR3 sequence (DNA): TGTGCCAGCAGTTTATTTGGGCAGGCCGCCTACAATGAGCAGTTCTTC. The encoded protein is CASSLFGQAAYNEQFF.

The rearrangement joins TRBV4-2 to TRBJ1-5; D uncertain. V was cut by 0 bases and J by 6 bases, with 6 bases left in between. Looked up from germline, CDR1 is LGHNA and CDR2 is YNFKEQ. The CDR3 contains 13 residues. The CDR3 DNA follows: TGTGCCAGCAGCCAAGATGGGGTTCAGCCCCAGCATTTT. Residues: CASSQDGVQPQHF.

The chain couples TRBV9 to TRBJ2-3, with 7 positions matching TRBD2. Unmatched junction bases numbered 1, after V lost 0 bases and J lost 3 bases. The CDR3 has 14 amino acids. Germline V gene lookup returns CDR1 SGDLS and CDR2 YYNGEE. The CDR3: CASSVGAGTDTQYF. The CDR3 DNA reads as TGTGCCAGCAGCGTAGGAGCGGGAACAGATACGCAGTATTTT.

This clone turned up a few times. J is TRBJ2-1 and V is TRBV13, with TRBD2 matching 10 bases. CDR1 is PRHDT and CDR2 is FYEKMQ in the germline V gene (reference sequence). This CDR3 region has 17 residues. The V and J ends lost 1 base and 8 bases, in that order; junction bases with no gene match: 11. CDR3: CASSLEREGQGFYEQFF. CDR3 nucleotides: TGTGCCAGCAGCTTAGAGCGGGAGGGCCAGGGTTTCTATGAGCAGTTCTTC.

This sequence joins TRBV2 and TRBJ2-5; 7 bases fit TRBD1. V was pared by 3 bases and J by 5 bases, with 9 bases of the junction left unmatched. The germline V gene encodes CDR1 SNHLY and CDR2 FYNNEI. This CDR3 is built from 15 residues. The CDR3 bases are TGTGCCAGCAGTGATGGGGAAGGGGGCGGGGAGACCCAGTACTTC. Protein: CASSDGEGGGETQYF.

The V gene is TRBV9, the J gene TRBJ2-1, with 8 bases fitting TRBD2. This CDR3 spans 16 amino acids. V gave up 6 bases and J gave up 2 bases; unmatched junction bases: 10. Germline V gene sequence: CDR1 SGDLS, CDR2 YYNGEE. This CDR3 reads CASTPGGNLAYNEQFF. As DNA, the CDR3 is TGTGCCAGCACCCCGGGAGGGAATTTGGCCTACAATGAGCAGTTCTTC.

The chain joins TRBV28 to TRBJ2-7; the D is unclear. This CDR3 comprises 13 residues. Germline loops: CDR1 MDHEN, CDR2 SYDVKM. The V end lost 4 bases, the J end lost 2 bases, and 9 bases lay between the germline ends. The DNA for the CDR3 is TGTGCCAGCAGTTCCCTAGGCACCTACGAGCAGTACTTC. This codes for CASSSLGTYEQYF.

This clone appeared once. This chain links TRBV2 with TRBJ2-1; D is uncertain. Trimming took 8 bases from V and 8 from J, leaving 13 bases between them. This CDR3 has 12 amino acids. The germline gives CDR1 SNHLY, CDR2 FYNNEI. The CDR3 coding sequence is TGTGCCAGCTTTCTAGTAGTAGATGAGCAGTTCTTC. The encoded protein is CASFLVVDEQFF. The full variable domain, rest sourced from reference TRBV2 and TRBJ2-1, is EPEVTQTPSHQVTQMGQEVILRCVPISNHLYFYWYRQILGQKVEFLVSFYNNEISEKSEIFDDQFSVERPDGSNFTLKIRSTKLEDSAMYFCASFLVVDEQFFGPGTRLTVL.

V is TRBV10-2 and J is TRBJ2-7, with 11 bases lining up with TRBD2. The CDR3 has 15 residues. Germline values: CDR1 WSHSY, CDR2 SAAADI. Trimming took 3 bases from V and 2 from J; bases not matched to a gene: 3. CDR3 residues: CASSERLAGTYEQYF. CDR3 sequence (DNA): TGCGCCAGCAGTGAAAGACTAGCGGGAACCTACGAGCAGTACTTC.

V is TRBV5-6 and J is TRBJ1-1; D gene uncertain. CDR1 is SGHDT and CDR2 is YYEEEE in the germline V gene. Trimming removed 1 base from V and 6 bases from J, with 13 bases in between. This CDR3 is 14 amino acids long. CDR3 region: CASSLWSRGAEAFF. The DNA for the CDR3 is TGTGCCAGCAGCTTGTGGAGTCGAGGCGCTGAAGCTTTCTTT.

This clone is a singleton in its sample. This chain links TRBV10-3 with TRBJ2-5; weak D call: TRBD1 (6 bases). CDR3 length equals 17 residues. V shed 6 bases and J shed 4 bases, with 24 bases lying between them. Germline V gives CDR1 ENHRY, CDR2 SYGVKD. The CDR3 protein is CAISNHRARKSLETQYF. The CDR3 nucleotides are TGTGCCATCAGCAACCACAGGGCTCGGAAATCGTTAGAGACCCAGTACTTC.

The V call is TRBV2, the J call TRBJ2-1; D may be TRBD1 (6 bases). Germline CDR1 SNHLY, CDR2 FYNNEI. The CDR3 covers 13 residues. The CDR3 bases are TGTGCACTCTGGAACAGGGCCCCGAATGAGCAGTTCTTC. This codes for CALWNRAPNEQFF.

The chain recombines TRBV28 with TRBJ2-5, with D uncertain. Germline CDR1 and CDR2: MDHEN and SYDVKM. The CDR3 is 15 amino acids. Trimming stripped 2 bases from V and 3 bases from J, with 13 bases between. CDR3 residues: CASSLAITPEETQYF. The CDR3, as DNA: TGTGCCAGCAGTTTAGCCATTACACCCGAAGAGACCCAGTACTTC.

The chain has TRBV16 and TRBJ2-7; 10 bases are shared with TRBD2. Germline CDR1 and CDR2: KGHSY and FQNENV. With V trimmed by 4 bases and J by 2 bases, 2 bases remained unmatched. The CDR3 spans 14 residues. CDR3 in DNA: TGTGCCAGCAGCCCAGCGGGAGGGCCCTACGAGCAGTACTTC. Translation: CASSPAGGPYEQYF.

This clone was counted once. The chain joins TRBV5-8 to TRBJ2-7; D gene ambiguous. This CDR3 is built from 16 residues. Trimming stripped 0 bases from V and 0 bases from J, with 13 bases between. Germline V gene sequence: CDR1 SGHTS, CDR2 YDEGEE. The CDR3 spells CASSLGGYPSSYEQYF. CDR3 nucleotides: TGTGCCAGCAGCTTGGGTGGGTACCCCAGCTCCTACGAGCAGTACTTC.

The rearrangement links TRBV27 to TRBJ2-7; weak D call: TRBD2 (6 bases). The ends were cut back, 5 bases at V and 4 bases at J, with 15 bases in the middle. In germline, CDR1 is MNHEY, CDR2 SMNVEV (reference sequence). This CDR3 has 14 residues. The DNA for the CDR3 is TGTGCCAGCAGTCTCGAGGGAGGTATTTACGAGCAGTACTTC. Protein: CASSLEGGIYEQYF.